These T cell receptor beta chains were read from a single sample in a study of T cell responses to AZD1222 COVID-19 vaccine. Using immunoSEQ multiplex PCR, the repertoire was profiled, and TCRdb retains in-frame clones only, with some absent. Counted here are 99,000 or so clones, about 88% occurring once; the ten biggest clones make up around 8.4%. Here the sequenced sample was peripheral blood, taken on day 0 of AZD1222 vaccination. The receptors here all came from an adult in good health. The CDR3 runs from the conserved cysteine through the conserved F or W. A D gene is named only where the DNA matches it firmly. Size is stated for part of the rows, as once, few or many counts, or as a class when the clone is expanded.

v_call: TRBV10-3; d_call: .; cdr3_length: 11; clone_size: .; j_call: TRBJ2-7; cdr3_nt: TGTGCCCCGGAGGGGTCCTACGAGCAGTACTTC; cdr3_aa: CAPEGSYEQYF
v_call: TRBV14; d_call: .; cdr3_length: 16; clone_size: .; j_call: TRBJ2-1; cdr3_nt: TGTGCCAGCAGCCCGCTAGGGGGAGGGCCTTTCCATGAGCAGTTCTTC; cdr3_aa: CASSPLGGGPFHEQFF
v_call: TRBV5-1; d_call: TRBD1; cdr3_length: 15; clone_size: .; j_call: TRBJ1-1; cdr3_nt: TGCGCCAGCAGCTGGGACAGGGGGATTGGGACTGAAGCTTTCTTT; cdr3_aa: CASSWDRGIGTEAFF
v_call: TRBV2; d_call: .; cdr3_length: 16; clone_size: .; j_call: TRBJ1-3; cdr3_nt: TGTGCCAGCGGAGCAGGCAGAGCACTCTCTGGAAACACCATATATTTT; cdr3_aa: CASGAGRALSGNTIYF
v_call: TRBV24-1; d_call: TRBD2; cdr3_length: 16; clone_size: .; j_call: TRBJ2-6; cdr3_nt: TGTGCCACCAGTGTCGGCGGGGGGCCTGGGGCCAACGTCCTGACTTTC; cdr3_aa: CATSVGGGPGANVLTF
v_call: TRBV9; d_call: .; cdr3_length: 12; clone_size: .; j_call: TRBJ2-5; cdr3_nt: TGTGCCAGCAGCGCGACACAAGAGACCCAGTACTTC; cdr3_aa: CASSATQETQYF
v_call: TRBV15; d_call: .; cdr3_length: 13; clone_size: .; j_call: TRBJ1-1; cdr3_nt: TGTGCCACCAGCAGAGCCGGGAACACTGAAGCTTTCTTT; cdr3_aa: CATSRAGNTEAFF
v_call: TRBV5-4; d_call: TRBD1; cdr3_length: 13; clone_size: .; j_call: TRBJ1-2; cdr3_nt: TGTGCCAGCAGCCCCGATGACAGGGCTGGCTACACCTTC; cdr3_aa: CASSPDDRAGYTF
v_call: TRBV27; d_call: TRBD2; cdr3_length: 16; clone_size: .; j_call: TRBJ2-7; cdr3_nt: TGTGCCAGCAGTTTATCTGTGCGGGAGGGCCGGTACGAGCAGTACTTC; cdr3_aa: CASSLSVREGRYEQYF
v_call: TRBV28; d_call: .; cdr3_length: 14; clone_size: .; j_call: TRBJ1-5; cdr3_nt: TGTGCCAGCAGTTTTTGGCAGTTCAATCAGCCCCAGCATTTT; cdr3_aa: CASSFWQFNQPQHF
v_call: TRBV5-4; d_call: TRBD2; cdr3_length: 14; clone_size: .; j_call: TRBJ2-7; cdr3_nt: TGTGCCAGCACCCTAGGACTAGGAGGCTACGAGCAGTACTTC; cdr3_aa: CASTLGLGGYEQYF
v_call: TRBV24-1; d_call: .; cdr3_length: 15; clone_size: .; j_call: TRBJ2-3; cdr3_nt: TGTGCCACCAGTGAAAACCGGGACTCCCCAGATACGCAGTATTTT; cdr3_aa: CATSENRDSPDTQYF
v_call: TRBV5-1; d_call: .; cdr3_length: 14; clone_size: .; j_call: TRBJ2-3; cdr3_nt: TGCGCCAGCAGCTTGTTAAGGGGAACAGATACGCAGTATTTT; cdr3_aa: CASSLLRGTDTQYF
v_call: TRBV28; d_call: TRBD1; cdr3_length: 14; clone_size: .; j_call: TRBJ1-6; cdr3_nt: TGTGCCAGCAACATCGGACAGGGGAATTCACCCCTCCACTTT; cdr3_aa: CASNIGQGNSPLHF
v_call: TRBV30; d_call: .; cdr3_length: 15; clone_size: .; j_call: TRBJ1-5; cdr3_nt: TGTGCCTGGAGTACCCTAGGATCATGGGATCAGCCCCAGCATTTT; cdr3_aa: CAWSTLGSWDQPQHF
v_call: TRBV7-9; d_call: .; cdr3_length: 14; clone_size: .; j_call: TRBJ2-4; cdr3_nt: TGTGCCCCAAGGACGGGGCTAGCCAAAAACATTCAGTACTTC; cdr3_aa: CAPRTGLAKNIQYF
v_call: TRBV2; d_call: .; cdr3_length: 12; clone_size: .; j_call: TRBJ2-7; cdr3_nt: TGTGCCAGCACTGCGACAAAATACGAGCAGTACTTC; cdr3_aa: CASTATKYEQYF
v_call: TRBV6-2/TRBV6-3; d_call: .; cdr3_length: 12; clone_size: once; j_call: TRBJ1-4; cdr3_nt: TGTGCCAGCAGTTACGGTCTGGAAAGTCTGTTTTTT; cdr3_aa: CASSYGLESLFF
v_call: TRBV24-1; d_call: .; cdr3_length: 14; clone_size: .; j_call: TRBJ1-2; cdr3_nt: TGTGCCACCAGTGATTTTTCCAGGGACTATGGCTACACCTTC; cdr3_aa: CATSDFSRDYGYTF
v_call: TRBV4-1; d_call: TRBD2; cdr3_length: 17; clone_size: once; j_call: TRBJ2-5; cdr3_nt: TGCGCCAGCAGCCAAGACCTCCCGGGACTAGTTCAAGAGACCCAGTACTTC; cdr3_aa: CASSQDLPGLVQETQYF
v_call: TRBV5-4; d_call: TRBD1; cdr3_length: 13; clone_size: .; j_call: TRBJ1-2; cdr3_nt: TGTGCCAGCAGCTTCCAGGGGGAGGGGAGCTACACCTTC; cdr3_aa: CASSFQGEGSYTF
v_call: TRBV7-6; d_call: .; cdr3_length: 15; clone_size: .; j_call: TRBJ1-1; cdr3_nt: TGTGCCAGCAGCTCGGTGGGTGGGGGCTTCACTGAAGCTTTCTTT; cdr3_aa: CASSSVGGGFTEAFF
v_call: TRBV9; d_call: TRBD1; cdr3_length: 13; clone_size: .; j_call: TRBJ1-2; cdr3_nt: TGTGCCAGCAGCGTAGGCCAGGGGGCGGGCTACACCTTC; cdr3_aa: CASSVGQGAGYTF
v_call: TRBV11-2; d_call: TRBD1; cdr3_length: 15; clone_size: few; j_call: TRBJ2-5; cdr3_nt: TGTGCCAGCAGCTTGGGGACAGGGGACCGAGAGACCCAGTACTTC; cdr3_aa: CASSLGTGDRETQYF
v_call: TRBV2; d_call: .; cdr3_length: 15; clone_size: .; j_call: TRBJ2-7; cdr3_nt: TGTGCCAGCCGCCGAGGAGCGGGCCTCTCCTACGAGCAGTACTTC; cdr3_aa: CASRRGAGLSYEQYF
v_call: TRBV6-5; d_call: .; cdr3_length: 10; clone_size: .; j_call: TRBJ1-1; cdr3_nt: TGTGCCAGCAGGAACACTGAAGCTTTCTTT; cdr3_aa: CASRNTEAFF
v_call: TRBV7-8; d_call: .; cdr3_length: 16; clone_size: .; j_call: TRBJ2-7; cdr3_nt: TGTGCCAGCAGCGCCAGTATCGGCCCAGGCAGCCACGAGCAGTACTTC; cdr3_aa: CASSASIGPGSHEQYF
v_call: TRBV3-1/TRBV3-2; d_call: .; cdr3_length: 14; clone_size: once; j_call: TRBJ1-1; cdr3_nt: TGTGCCAGCAGCCAAGTCGGTGGGGACGGTGAAGCTTTCTTT; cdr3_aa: CASSQVGGDGEAFF
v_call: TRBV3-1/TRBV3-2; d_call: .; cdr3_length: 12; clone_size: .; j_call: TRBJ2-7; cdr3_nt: TGTGCCAGCAGCCACGGGGCCTACGAGCAGTACTTC; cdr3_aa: CASSHGAYEQYF
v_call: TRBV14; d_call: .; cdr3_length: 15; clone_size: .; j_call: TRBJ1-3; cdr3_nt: TGTGCCAGCAGCGCATCCGGGACCGCGGGAAACACCATATATTTT; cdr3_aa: CASSASGTAGNTIYF
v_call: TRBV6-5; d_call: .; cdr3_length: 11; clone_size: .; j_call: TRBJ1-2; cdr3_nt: TGTGCCAGCAGTCGCAACTATGGCTACACCTTC; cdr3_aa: CASSRNYGYTF
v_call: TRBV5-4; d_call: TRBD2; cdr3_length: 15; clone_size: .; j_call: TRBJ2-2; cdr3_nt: TGTGCCAGCAGCTTCTGGGGAGCGGGAGTCGGGGAGCTGTTTTTT; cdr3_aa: CASSFWGAGVGELFF
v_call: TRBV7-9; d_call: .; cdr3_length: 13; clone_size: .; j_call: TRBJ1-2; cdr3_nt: TGTGCCAGCAGCTTAGGTACAGGATATGGCTACACCTTC; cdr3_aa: CASSLGTGYGYTF
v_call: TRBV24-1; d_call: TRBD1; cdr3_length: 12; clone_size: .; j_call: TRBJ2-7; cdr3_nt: TGTGCCGCCCGGGACAGGGGGGGAGAGCAGTACTTC; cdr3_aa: CAARDRGGEQYF
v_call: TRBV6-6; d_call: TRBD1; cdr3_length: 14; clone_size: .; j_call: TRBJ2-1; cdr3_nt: TGTGCCAGCAGTTCGACAGGGGGCTGGGATGAGCAGTTCTTC; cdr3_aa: CASSSTGGWDEQFF
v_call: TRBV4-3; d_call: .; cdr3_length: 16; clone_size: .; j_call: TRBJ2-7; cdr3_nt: TGCGCCAGCAGCCAAGATCGGGGGGCGGGAGCTCTCGAGCAGTACTTC; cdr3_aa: CASSQDRGAGALEQYF
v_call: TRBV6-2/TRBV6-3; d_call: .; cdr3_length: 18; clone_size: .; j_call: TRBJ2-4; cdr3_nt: TGTGCCAGCAGTTACTCGCCGACGGAAGGAAGTGGCAAAAACATTCAGTACTTC; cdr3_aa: CASSYSPTEGSGKNIQYF
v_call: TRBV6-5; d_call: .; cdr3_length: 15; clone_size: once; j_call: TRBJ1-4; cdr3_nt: TGTGCCAGCGGGGGGGGAGAAGTTTACTATGAAAAACTGTTTTTT; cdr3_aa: CASGGGEVYYEKLFF
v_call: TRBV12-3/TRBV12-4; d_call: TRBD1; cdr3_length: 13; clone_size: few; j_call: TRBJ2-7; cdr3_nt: TGTGCCAGCAGCCGGACAGGGGCGGGCGAGCAGTACTTC; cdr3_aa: CASSRTGAGEQYF
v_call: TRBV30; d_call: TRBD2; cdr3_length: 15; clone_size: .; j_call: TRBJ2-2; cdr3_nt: TGTGCCTGGAGTCCCACTAGCGGCAACACCGGGGAGCTGTTTTTT; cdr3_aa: CAWSPTSGNTGELFF
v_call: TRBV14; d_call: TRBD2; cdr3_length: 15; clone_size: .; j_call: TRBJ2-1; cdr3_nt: TGTGCCAGCAGATCAACAAGCGGGAGTATCAATGAGCAGTTCTTC; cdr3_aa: CASRSTSGSINEQFF
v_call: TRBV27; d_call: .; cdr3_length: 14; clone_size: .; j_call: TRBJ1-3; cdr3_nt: TGTGCCAGCAGTTTTGGCAGCTCTGGAAACACCATATATTTT; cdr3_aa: CASSFGSSGNTIYF
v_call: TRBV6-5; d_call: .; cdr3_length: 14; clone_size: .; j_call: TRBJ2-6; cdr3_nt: TGTGCCAGCAGTTCCTGGACAGGGGCCAACGTCCTGACTTTC; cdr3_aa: CASSSWTGANVLTF
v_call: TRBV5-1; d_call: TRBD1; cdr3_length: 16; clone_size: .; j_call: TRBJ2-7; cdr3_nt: TGCGCCAGCAGCTTGGGTGGGGACAGTCATTTCTACGAGCAGTACTTC; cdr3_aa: CASSLGGDSHFYEQYF
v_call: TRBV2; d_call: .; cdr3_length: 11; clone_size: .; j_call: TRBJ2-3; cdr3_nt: TGTGCCAGCAGTGAGACAGATACGCAGTATTTT; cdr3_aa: CASSETDTQYF
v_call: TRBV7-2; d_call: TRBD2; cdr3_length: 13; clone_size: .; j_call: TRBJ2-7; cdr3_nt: TGTGCCAGCAGCAAGCGGGGCACCTACGAGCAGTACTTC; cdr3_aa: CASSKRGTYEQYF
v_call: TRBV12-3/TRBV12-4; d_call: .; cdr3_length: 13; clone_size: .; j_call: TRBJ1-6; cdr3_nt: TGTGCCAGCAGTTTAGAAGGGTATTCACCCCTCCACTTT; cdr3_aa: CASSLEGYSPLHF
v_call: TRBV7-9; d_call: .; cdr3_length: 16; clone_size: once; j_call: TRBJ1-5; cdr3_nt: TGTGCCAGCAGCTTAGGACGCAGGCCTCGGGATCAGCCCCAGCATTTT; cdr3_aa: CASSLGRRPRDQPQHF
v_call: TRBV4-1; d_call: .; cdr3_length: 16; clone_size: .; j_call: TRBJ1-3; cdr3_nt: TGCGCCAGCAGCCGAACTATGGACAGCTCTGGAAACACCATATATTTT; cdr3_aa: CASSRTMDSSGNTIYF
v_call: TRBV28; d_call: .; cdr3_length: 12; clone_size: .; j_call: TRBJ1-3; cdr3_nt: TGTGCCAGCAGTTTGTCTGGAAACACCATATATTTT; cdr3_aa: CASSLSGNTIYF
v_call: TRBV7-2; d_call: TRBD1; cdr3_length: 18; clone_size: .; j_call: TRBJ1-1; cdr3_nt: TGTGCCAGCAGCCCACGGTCCGGGACAGGGAGGTTAAACACTGAAGCTTTCTTT; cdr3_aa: CASSPRSGTGRLNTEAFF